This TCR beta chain was sequenced in a study of blood T cell repertoires in COVID-19. Background on the study: The United States, Italy and Spain were the sources of the acute and convalescent COVID-19 samples. Nucleic acid was either cDNA or gDNA, and it came from T cells, B-cell-depleted T cells, or PBMCs.

Per the original methods: Nucleated cell number was recorded as an estimate derived from reference gene primer amplification. The method was immunoSEQ multiplex PCR; TCRdb's version includes in-frame clones alone and lacks a portion of them. V, J and clone size derive from that table, while D and trimming were established from the DNA sequence. This sample has approximately 88,000 clones, with approximately 80% found just once. The Seattle patients joined while their infection was active and were tracked longitudinally afterward. The sequencing sample was made of peripheral blood. The source is a man between 65 and 85 years old with COVID-19, enrolled during active disease.

CDR3 sequence reads: CATSLHPQARRTEAFF. CDR3 in DNA: TGTGCCACCAGTTTACATCCACAGGCCCGACGAACTGAAGCTTTCTTT. This rearrangement joins TRBV24-1 to TRBJ1-1; tentative D call: TRBD1 (5 bases). Trimming cost V 6 bases and J 5 bases, with 21 bases left between them. The CDR3 extends over 16 amino acids. The germline V gene has CDR1 KGHDR and CDR2 SFDVKD.